This T cell receptor beta chain originates from a study of regulatory T cells in long-lasting Graves disease. Regarding the study as a whole: Among persistent patients, a larger number of public clonotypes were shared (over 2,500) than among newly diagnosed patients (about 950). Sampling was limited to peripheral blood rather than thyroid tissue.

Relying on iRepertoire HTBI primers and Arm-PCR of CDR3 regions, the team built TCR beta libraries. In TCRdb, the multiplex PCR reads were re-called with MiXCR into one record per CDR3 protein. The table has some 560,000 distinct CDR3 sequences, 15% to 20% seen once; the top ten hold approximately 25%. Turning to this clonotype: The antigen remains unidentified.

Time point denoted: newly diagnosed GD, antithyroid drugs for less than 3 months. Scientists built the TCR library using RNA that was extracted from PBMCs. The data were also submitted as part of a second study, on T cells in Graves' hyperthyroidism and ophthalmopathy. From that report: Exclusion of patients followed from uncontrolled infection, other autoimmune disease, pregnancy or lactation. Most clonotypes expanded in the thyroid (above 0.001) were also present in blood.

This sample comprised peripheral blood mononuclear cells (PBMCs), obtained at new diagnosis, from a patient treated with antithyroid drugs. The sequence was collected from a woman in her forties or fifties with Graves disease.

CDR3 amino acids: CASSLSGIDRQYYTEAFF. CDR3 in DNA: TGTGCCAGCAGCCTTTCGGGAATCGACAGGCAGTATTACACTGAAGCTTTCTTT. The rearrangement uses TRBV28 and TRBJ1-1, with a tentative D call TRBD1 (6 bases). The CDR3 runs to 18 residues. Trimming shortened V by 6 bases and J by 3 bases, and 26 bases separated the two germline ends. Germline V gene lookup returns CDR1 MDHEN and CDR2 SYDVKM.